This is a list of T cell receptor beta chains from one sample in a study of radiation and T cells in renal cell carcinoma. Using immunoSEQ multiplex PCR, the repertoire was profiled, and TCRdb retains in-frame clones only, with some absent. Altogether more than 120,000 clones are present, approximately 86% being singletons, with the ten largest covering over 15%. Sequenced material: blood, taken from a patient whose treatment included radiotherapy and nephrectomy. Receptors originate from a woman in her fifties or sixties with renal cell carcinoma. Each CDR3 is given with its conserved first and last residue. D genes are given only for firm matches. Size is omitted from some rows. Given values are once, few, many or a class for expanded clones.

abundance,v_gene,j_gene,d_gene,CDR3aa,CDR3nt
.,TRBV5-1,TRBJ2-5,.,CASRSEGRNEETQYF,TGCGCCAGCAGATCGGAGGGGCGGAATGAAGAGACCCAGTACTTC
.,TRBV10-1,TRBJ1-3,.,CASSMGLGNTIYF,TGCGCCAGCAGTATGGGCCTGGGAAACACCATATATTTT
.,TRBV4-1,TRBJ2-2,TRBD2,CASSRGLAGDGGELFF,TGCGCCAGCAGCCGCGGACTAGCGGGAGATGGCGGGGAGCTGTTTTTT
.,TRBV9,TRBJ1-1,TRBD1,CASSATGRWDTEAFF,TGTGCCAGCAGCGCGACAGGGCGGTGGGACACTGAAGCTTTCTTT
.,TRBV5-4,TRBJ2-6,.,CASKGGSDFSGANVLTF,TGTGCCAGCAAGGGTGGCAGCGACTTTTCTGGGGCCAACGTCCTGACTTTC
.,TRBV27,TRBJ2-4,TRBD1,CASSSGRQGVNIQYF,TGTGCCAGCAGTTCCGGCCGACAGGGGGTCAACATTCAGTACTTC
.,TRBV9,TRBJ2-7,.,CASSAPGSGGHEQYF,TGTGCCAGCAGCGCCCCGGGATCCGGGGGACACGAGCAGTACTTC
.,TRBV14,TRBJ1-6,TRBD1,CASSRLWDRVNSPLHF,TGTGCCAGCAGCCGACTTTGGGACAGGGTCAATTCACCCCTCCACTTT
.,TRBV4-1,TRBJ1-1,TRBD1,CASSLNPDRAAEAFF,TGCGCCAGCAGCCTGAATCCGGACAGGGCGGCTGAAGCTTTCTTT
.,TRBV9,TRBJ2-7,TRBD1,CASSPGTAITYEQYF,TGTGCCAGCAGCCCTGGGACAGCGATCACCTACGAGCAGTACTTC
.,TRBV2,TRBJ2-4,TRBD2,CASKGLDVAKNIQYF,TGTGCCAGCAAGGGACTAGACGTAGCCAAAAACATTCAGTACTTC
.,TRBV19,TRBJ1-5,.,CASSMGGWEPQHF,TGTGCCAGTAGTATGGGGGGTTGGGAGCCCCAGCATTTT
.,TRBV10-3,TRBJ2-1,TRBD1,CAISESLPGTGTINNEQFF,TGTGCCATCAGTGAGTCTCTTCCCGGGACAGGGACGATAAACAATGAGCAGTTCTTC
.,TRBV6-5,TRBJ2-4,TRBD1,CASSWDRVPKNIQYF,TGTGCCAGCAGTTGGGACAGGGTCCCCAAAAACATTCAGTACTTC
.,TRBV7-3,TRBJ2-3,.,CASSLTGDPRDTQYF,TGTGCCAGCAGCTTAACAGGGGACCCAAGGGATACGCAGTATTTT
.,TRBV5-1,TRBJ1-1,.,CASSLAPGNAEAFF,TGCGCCAGCAGCTTGGCCCCCGGGAACGCTGAAGCTTTCTTT
.,TRBV29-1,TRBJ1-1,.,CSVGTTGPEAFF,TGCAGCGTCGGTACAACAGGGCCTGAAGCTTTCTTT
.,TRBV2,TRBJ1-5,TRBD1,CASRGQGGAGGNQPQHF,TGTGCCAGCAGAGGTCAGGGGGGCGCTGGGGGCAATCAGCCCCAGCATTTT
.,TRBV7-9,TRBJ1-6,.,CASSLGMLNSPLHF,TGTGCCAGCAGCCTGGGGATGTTGAATTCACCCCTCCACTTT
.,TRBV20-1,TRBJ2-3,.,CSASHGDTQYF,TGCAGTGCTAGTCACGGGGATACGCAGTATTTT
once,TRBV11-2,TRBJ2-6,.,CASSLVRSGANVLTF,TGTGCCAGCAGCCTCGTACGCTCTGGGGCCAACGTCCTGACTTTC
few,TRBV6-5,TRBJ1-6,.,CASSYDGFDNSPLHF,TGTGCCAGCAGTTATGATGGGTTCGACAATTCACCCCTCCACTTT
.,TRBV9,TRBJ2-5,.,CASSASGRETQYF,TGTGCCAGCAGCGCGTCAGGCCGGGAGACCCAGTACTTC
.,TRBV28,TRBJ1-1,.,CASSLVNTEAFF,TGTGCCAGCAGTTTAGTGAACACTGAAGCTTTCTTT
.,TRBV28,TRBJ1-2,TRBD1,CASTSTGTGGFRSYTF,TGTGCCAGCACCTCGACCGGGACAGGGGGCTTTAGAAGCTACACCTTC
.,TRBV6-5,TRBJ1-2,.,CASSSTGLYGYTF,TGTGCCAGCAGTTCTACAGGGCTCTATGGCTACACCTTC
.,TRBV2,TRBJ2-7,.,CASRPDVHEQYF,TGTGCCAGCAGGCCCGATGTCCACGAGCAGTACTTC
.,TRBV5-6,TRBJ2-7,.,CASSTSTSSYEQYF,TGTGCCAGCAGCACCTCGACTAGCTCCTACGAGCAGTACTTC
.,TRBV7-8,TRBJ1-1,.,CASSLVPQWENTEAFF,TGTGCCAGCAGCTTAGTACCCCAGTGGGAAAACACTGAAGCTTTCTTT
.,TRBV7-2,TRBJ1-3,.,CASSLPLSGNTIYF,TGTGCCAGCAGCTTACCCCTCTCTGGAAACACCATATATTTT
.,TRBV7-2,TRBJ2-5,.,CASSVDKTQYF,TGTGCCAGCAGCGTTGACAAGACCCAGTACTTC
.,TRBV5-6,TRBJ2-5,TRBD1,CASSYGTVETQYF,TGTGCCAGCAGCTATGGGACAGTGGAGACCCAGTACTTC
.,TRBV6-6,TRBJ2-7,.,CASSSDSYEQYF,TGTGCCAGCAGTTCCGACAGTTACGAGCAGTACTTC
.,TRBV5-8,TRBJ2-1,.,CASSLRALRGNEQFF,TGTGCCAGCAGCTTGAGGGCACTGCGTGGGAATGAGCAGTTCTTC
.,TRBV10-1,TRBJ2-3,.,CASSDLATDTQYF,TGCGCCAGCAGTGACCTAGCGACAGATACGCAGTATTTT
.,TRBV11-2,TRBJ2-3,.,CASSLDQGSTDTQYF,TGTGCCAGCAGCTTAGATCAGGGAAGCACAGATACGCAGTATTTT
.,TRBV10-1,TRBJ2-2,TRBD1,CASSGGQVGAGELFF,TGCGCCAGCAGTGGAGGACAGGTGGGGGCCGGGGAGCTGTTTTTT
.,TRBV6-1,TRBJ1-4,TRBD1,CASSLTGDEKLFF,TGTGCCAGCAGCCTGACAGGGGATGAAAAACTGTTTTTT
few,TRBV10-1,TRBJ1-2,.,CASPRHGDGYTF,TGCGCCAGCCCGAGGCATGGGGATGGCTACACCTTC
.,TRBV4-1,TRBJ1-4,.,CASRNIGTSRGKLFF,TGCGCCAGCAGAAATATCGGGACATCCCGCGGAAAACTGTTTTTT
.,TRBV4-3,TRBJ2-1,TRBD2,CASSQRTSGGDYNEQFF,TGCGCCAGCAGCCAACGGACTAGCGGGGGAGATTACAATGAGCAGTTCTTC
.,TRBV14,TRBJ2-1,.,CASSASGVMEQFF,TGTGCCAGCAGCGCATCAGGGGTTATGGAGCAGTTCTTC
.,TRBV6-5,TRBJ2-7,TRBD1,CASRPGTGRSPEQYF,TGTGCCAGCAGACCCGGGACAGGCCGGTCCCCCGAGCAGTACTTC
.,TRBV6-6,TRBJ2-5,.,CASIIGGTARGETQYF,TGTGCCAGCATAATTGGGGGCACAGCCCGGGGGGAGACCCAGTACTTC
.,TRBV30,TRBJ1-5,.,CAWSRTDNQPQHF,TGTGCCTGGAGTAGGACGGATAATCAGCCCCAGCATTTT
once,TRBV7-9,TRBJ2-2,.,CASTPPRTGELFF,TGTGCCAGCACTCCCCCCCGGACCGGGGAGCTGTTTTTT
.,TRBV7-9,TRBJ1-1,.,CASSLDGISEAFF,TGTGCCAGCAGCTTAGACGGCATCTCTGAAGCTTTCTTT
.,TRBV7-2,TRBJ1-2,.,CASSFSRDYGYTF,TGTGCCAGCAGCTTTTCCAGGGACTATGGCTACACCTTC
.,TRBV9,TRBJ1-2,.,CASSGDPGYTF,TGTGCCAGCAGCGGAGATCCGGGCTACACCTTC
.,TRBV10-2,TRBJ2-6,.,CASSESGGSGANVLTF,TGCGCCAGCAGTGAGTCGGGCGGCTCTGGGGCCAACGTCCTGACTTTC
.,TRBV6-1,TRBJ2-3,TRBD1,CASSDGTGGGTDTQYF,TGTGCCAGCAGTGACGGGACAGGGGGCGGCACAGATACGCAGTATTTT
.,TRBV9,TRBJ1-2,TRBD1,CASSRDSNYGYTF,TGTGCCAGCAGTCGGGACAGCAACTATGGCTACACCTTC
.,TRBV6-5,TRBJ1-5,TRBD1,CASSWDREGQPQHF,TGTGCCAGCAGTTGGGACAGGGAGGGTCAGCCCCAGCATTTT
.,TRBV27,TRBJ1-4,.,CASSLRAVLGEKLFF,TGTGCCAGCAGTTTACGGGCAGTCCTGGGGGAAAAACTGTTTTTT
.,TRBV5-4,TRBJ1-2,TRBD1,CASRRTGNPNYGYTF,TGTGCCAGCAGAAGGACAGGGAACCCAAACTATGGCTACACCTTC
few,TRBV5-4,TRBJ2-3,TRBD2,CASSARLAGGSDTQYF,TGTGCCAGCAGCGCAAGACTAGCGGGGGGTTCGGATACGCAGTATTTT
.,TRBV27,TRBJ1-6,TRBD1,CASSLSMGQPLASSYNSPLHF,TGTGCCAGCAGTTTATCGATGGGACAGCCACTTGCAAGCTCCTATAATTCACCCCTCCACTTT
once,TRBV19,TRBJ2-2,.,CASSIQGANTGELFF,TGTGCCAGTAGTATCCAGGGCGCAAACACCGGGGAGCTGTTTTTT
.,TRBV29-1,TRBJ2-3,.,CSVVKLTDTQYF,TGCAGCGTTGTTAAGCTCACAGATACGCAGTATTTT